These 17 T cell receptor beta chains came from one sample sequenced in a study of T cells in women clearing cervical HPV infection. The method was immunoSEQ multiplex PCR; TCRdb's version includes in-frame clones alone and lacks a portion of them. This repertoire comprises tens of thousands of clones; its ten largest clones make up around 4.9%. Material: blood buffy coat. These receptors all stem from a woman aged 18 to 69 with a cervical HPV16 infection that either progressed to CIN3+ or cleared (not recorded which).

Comment on this clone: The read gets to within 3 residues of the CDR3 end, and the germline J gene fills in the rest. V usage is TRBV19 and J usage is TRBJ1-1, with 8 bases that match TRBD1. The germline V gene has CDR1 LNHDA and CDR2 SQIVND (reference sequence). The CDR3 runs to 14 residues. Incomplete CDR3 DNA: TGTGCCAGTAGTTCTCAGGGGGCGCATGGTGAG. Translation: CASSSQGAHGE. The whole CDR3 protein reads CASSSQGAHGEAFF.

For this clone: Read coverage stops 3 residues before the CDR3 terminus; the germline J gene supplies the remainder. The chain is built from TRBV20-1 and TRBJ2-7; a weak D match, TRBD1 (6 bases). Germline-derived CDR1 and CDR2 are DFQATT and SNEGSKA (reference sequence). The V end was cut by 1 base, the J end by 2 bases, with 9 bases between. There are 13 residues in the CDR3. CDR3 bases read: TGCAGTGCTAGAGGAGACAGGACCTACGAG. This translates into CSARGDRTYE. From start to end, the CDR3 is CSARGDRTYEQYF.

Concerning this clone itself: The read ends 3 residues shy of where the CDR3 ends; the end is completed using the germline J gene. This chain uses TRBV11-3 with TRBJ1-6; a possible D gene is TRBD1 (6 bases). This CDR3 is built from 15 residues. Germline V CDR1 and CDR2: SGHNT, YENEEA. The chain's CDR3 is CASSLGKDRPGALHF. CDR3 DNA, as far as it was read: TGTGCCAGCAGCTTAGGGAAAGACAGGCCAGGGGCC.

Details on this clone: The read stops 3 residues short of the end of the CDR3; the missing end is completed from the germline J gene. The chain recombines TRBV4-1 with TRBJ2-7, with 8 bases aligning to TRBD1. Germline loops: CDR1 MGHRA, CDR2 YSYEKL. The CDR3 has 16 residues. Trimming removed 1 base from V and 5 bases from J; junction bases left unmatched: 10. CDR3 bases read: TGCGCCAGCAGCCAAGGTACAGGACAGGGTGCCGACGAG. It encodes CASSQGTGQGADE. The whole CDR3 sequence reads CASSQGTGQGADEQYF.

Notes on this clone: The DNA ends 3 residues before the CDR3 does, and the rest of the CDR3 is filled in from the germline J gene. The gene calls are TRBV5-1 and TRBJ1-4; a possible D gene is TRBD1 (5 bases). Germline CDR1 reads SGHRS; CDR2 reads YFSETQ. V shed 5 bases and J shed 3 bases, with 14 bases lying between them. This CDR3 is built from 15 residues. Incomplete CDR3 DNA: TGCGCCAGCAGTTACCTAGGGGTACCTAATGAAAAA. It encodes CASSYLGVPNEK. The CDR3 in its entirety is CASSYLGVPNEKLFF.

Remarks on this clone: Read coverage stops 3 residues before the CDR3 terminus; the germline J gene supplies the remainder. The V gene is TRBV19, the J gene TRBJ2-2; the D gene is possibly TRBD2 (6 bases). This CDR3 spans 12 amino acids. The V end was cut by 7 bases, the J end by 6 bases, with 9 bases between. The germline V gene has CDR1 LNHDA and CDR2 SQIVND (reference sequence). The CDR3: CASIGGSGELFF. Partial CDR3 DNA: TGTGCCAGTATTGGGGGGTCCGGGGAG.

The CDR3 region is CSARPMTGNTEAFF. The CDR3 DNA, read in part, is TGCAGTGCTAGACCGATGACAGGGAACACTGAA. This chain links TRBV20-1 with TRBJ1-1; D is perhaps TRBD1 (6 bases). The CDR3 goes on 3 residues after the read ends, and that part is filled in from the germline J gene. The length of the CDR3 is 14 residues. The V end lost 2 bases, the J end lost 1 base, and 11 bases lay between the germline ends. The germline gives CDR1 DFQATT, CDR2 SNEGSKA (reference sequence).

On this clone: The missing CDR3 end, 3 residues past where the read stops, is filled in from the germline J gene. The V and J genes are TRBV6-4 and TRBJ1-6; D gene ambiguous. This CDR3 region has 13 residues. Germline CDR1 and CDR2: MRHNA and SNTAGT. Trimming removed 2 bases from V and 10 bases from J, with 9 bases in between. CDR3 protein: CASSDTTDSPLHF. The CDR3 bases that were read are TGTGCCAGCAGTGACACCACAGACTCACCC.

CDR3 DNA (partial): TGCAGCGTGGTCGACAGGGGGCGTTTCGAG. Its translation: CSVVDRGRFE. The entire CDR3 protein reads CSVVDRGRFEQYF. J is TRBJ2-7 and V is TRBV29-1; 10 bases are a match to TRBD1. The CDR3 extends 3 residues past the end of the read, so its final part is completed from the germline J gene. V shed 6 bases and J 6 bases; nucleotides not matched to a gene: 8. Per germline, CDR1 SQVTM and CDR2 ANQGSEA. This CDR3 region has 13 residues.

Points on this clone: The read ends 3 residues early relative to the CDR3; the germline J gene fills the gap. The chain recombines TRBV5-4 with TRBJ2-2; D might be TRBD2 (6 bases). Germline CDR1 SGHNT, CDR2 YYREEE (reference sequence). CDR3 size: 14 residues. CDR3: CASSLELAGLELFF. The CDR3 DNA, read in part, is TGTGCCAGCAGCTTGGAACTAGCCGGCCTCGAG.

With regard to this clone: Coverage ceases 3 residues before the CDR3 finishes, and the germline J gene fills in the end. The chain joins TRBV20-1 to TRBJ2-7; 8 nucleotides agree with TRBD1. CDR1 is DFQATT, CDR2 SNEGSKA, per germline (reference sequence). V shed 5 bases, J shed 0 bases, and the junction held 6 bases outside the gene matches. The CDR3 consists of 14 residues. CDR3 bases read: TGCAGTGCTTACGGGACAGGCGGCTCCTACGAG. Translating it yields CSAYGTGGSYE. In full, the CDR3 is CSAYGTGGSYEQYF.

About this clone itself: Coverage ceases 3 residues before the CDR3 finishes, and the germline J gene fills in the end. V is TRBV7-9 and J is TRBJ1-2, with 7 nucleotides matching TRBD1. Per the germline V gene, CDR1 is SEHNR and CDR2 is FQNEAQ (reference sequence). CDR3 length: 14 residues. The CDR3 DNA, read in part, is TGTGCCAGCAGCTTAGCCCAACAGGGGACCGGC. Amino acids: CASSLAQQGTG. The complete CDR3 reads CASSLAQQGTGYTF. Based on the CDR3 plus reference TRBV7-9 and TRBJ1-2, the full variable domain is DTGVSQNPRHKITKRGQNVTFRCDPISEHNRLYWYRQTLGQGPEFLTYFQNEAQLEKSRLLSDRFSAERPKGSFSTLEIQRTEQGDSAMYLCASSLAQQGTGYTFGSGTRLTVV.

As regards this clone: From the germline J gene comes the end of the CDR3, since the read stops 3 residues before it. The J gene is TRBJ2-5, the V gene TRBV4-2, with TRBD2 identical over 8 bases. The junction had 8 bases not matched to a gene; V was cut back by 0 bases and J by 5 bases. Germline CDR1 and CDR2: LGHNA and YNFKEQ. The CDR3 length is 16 residues. CDR3 amino acids: CASSQDWDGGAETQYF. The sequenced part of the CDR3 DNA is TGTGCCAGCAGCCAAGATTGGGACGGGGGGGCTGAGACC.

About this clone: The CDR3 end is not reached by the read, which stops 3 residues before it; the germline J gene fills it in. This sequence joins TRBV18 and TRBJ1-5; D not certain. Germline V gene sequence: CDR1 KGHSH, CDR2 LQKENI. Deletions cut 2 bases from V and 8 bases from J, with 10 bases between. The CDR3 loop spans 13 amino acids. The part of the CDR3 DNA that was read is TGTGCCAGCTCACCAAGCCCTCGGGAGCCC. Its translation is CASSPSPREP. The complete CDR3 protein is CASSPSPREPQHF.

Turning to this clone: The read halts 3 residues ahead of the CDR3 end, with the missing end drawn from the germline J gene. V usage is TRBV6-1 and J usage is TRBJ2-1, with D perhaps matching TRBD1 (6 bases). Per germline, CDR1 MNHNS and CDR2 SASEGT. Trimming pared 1 base from V and 4 bases from J, leaving 11 bases between. This CDR3 has 15 residues. This chain's CDR3 is CASSEGGGGYNEQFF. Incomplete CDR3 DNA: TGTGCCAGCAGTGAAGGAGGGGGTGGGTACAATGAG.

A word on this clone: The CDR3 is cut off 3 residues early in the read; its end comes from the germline J gene. The chain recombines TRBV6-1 with TRBJ2-5, with 7 bases that match TRBD2. The CDR3 has 15 amino acids. The germline V gene encodes CDR1 MNHNS and CDR2 SASEGT. V dropped 0 bases and J dropped 1; count of bases not matched to a gene: 2. CDR3 loop: CASSEARGSQETQYF. Partial CDR3 DNA: TGTGCCAGCAGTGAAGCGCGGGGGTCCCAAGAGACC.

Remarks on this clone: The DNA ends 3 residues before the CDR3 does, and the rest of the CDR3 is filled in from the germline J gene. This sequence joins TRBV20-1 and TRBJ1-6; D unresolved. There are 16 residues in the CDR3. The ends were cut back, 0 bases at V and 0 bases at J, with 9 bases in the middle. CDR1 is DFQATT, CDR2 SNEGSKA, per germline (reference sequence). The CDR3 loop reads CSARDSSSSYNSPLHF. CDR3 DNA, as far as it was read: TGCAGTGCTAGAGATTCCTCTAGCTCCTATAATTCACCC.